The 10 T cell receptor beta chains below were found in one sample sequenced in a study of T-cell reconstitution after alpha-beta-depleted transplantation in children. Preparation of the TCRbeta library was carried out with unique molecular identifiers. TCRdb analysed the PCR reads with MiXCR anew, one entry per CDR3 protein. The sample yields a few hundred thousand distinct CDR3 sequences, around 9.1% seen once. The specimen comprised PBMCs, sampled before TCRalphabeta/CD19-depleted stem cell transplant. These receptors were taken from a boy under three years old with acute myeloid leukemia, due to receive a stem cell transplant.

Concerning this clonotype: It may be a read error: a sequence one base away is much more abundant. The DNA for the CDR3 is TGTGCCACTACCTGCATGGATACGCAGTATTTT. The encoded protein is CATTCMDTQYF. The chain combines TRBV27 with TRBJ2-3; D not certain. From germline, CDR1 is MNHEY and CDR2 SMNVEV (reference sequence). V was pared by 10 bases and J by 6 bases, with 11 bases between. The CDR3 has 11 residues.

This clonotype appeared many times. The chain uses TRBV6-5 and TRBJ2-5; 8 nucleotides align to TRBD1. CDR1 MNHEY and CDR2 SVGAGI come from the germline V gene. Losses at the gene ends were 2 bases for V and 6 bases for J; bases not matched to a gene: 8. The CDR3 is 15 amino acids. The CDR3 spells CASSYPGDRTKTQYF. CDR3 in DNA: TGTGCCAGCAGTTACCCTGGGGACAGGACCAAGACCCAGTACTTC.

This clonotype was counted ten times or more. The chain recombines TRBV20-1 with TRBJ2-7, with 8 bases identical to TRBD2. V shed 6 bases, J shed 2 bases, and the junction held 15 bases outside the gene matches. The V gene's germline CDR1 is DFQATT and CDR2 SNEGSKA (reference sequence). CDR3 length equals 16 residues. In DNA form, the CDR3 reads TGCAGTGCCACTAGAGGGGGGCGGGAGGCTCCCTACGAGCAGTACTTC. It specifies CSATRGGREAPYEQYF.

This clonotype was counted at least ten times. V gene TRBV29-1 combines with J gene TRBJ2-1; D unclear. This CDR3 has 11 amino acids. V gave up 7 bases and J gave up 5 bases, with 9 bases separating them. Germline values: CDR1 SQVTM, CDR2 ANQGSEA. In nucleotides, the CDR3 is TGCAGCGCATCGAGGCACAATGAGCAGTTCTTC. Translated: CSASRHNEQFF.

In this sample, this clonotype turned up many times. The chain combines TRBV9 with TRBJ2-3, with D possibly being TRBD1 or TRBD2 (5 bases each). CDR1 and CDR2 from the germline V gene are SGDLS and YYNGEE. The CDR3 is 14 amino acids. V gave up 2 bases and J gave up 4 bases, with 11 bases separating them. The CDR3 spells CASSVQRDPDTQYF. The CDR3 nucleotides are TGTGCCAGCAGCGTTCAACGGGACCCAGATACGCAGTATTTT.

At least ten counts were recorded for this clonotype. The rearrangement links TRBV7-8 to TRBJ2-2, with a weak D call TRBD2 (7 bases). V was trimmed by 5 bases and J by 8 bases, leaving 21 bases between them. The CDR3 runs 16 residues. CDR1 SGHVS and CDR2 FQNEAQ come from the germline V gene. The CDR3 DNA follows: TGTGCCAGCAGCCTCCGCGGCGGGGGCTACGGGGGGGAGCTGTTTTTT. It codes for CASSLRGGGYGGELFF. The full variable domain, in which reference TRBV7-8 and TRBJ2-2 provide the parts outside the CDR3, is GAGVSQSPRYKVAKRGQDVALRCDPISGHVSLFWYQQALGQGPEFLTYFQNEAQLDKSGLPSDRFFAERPEGSVSTLKIQRTQQEDSAVYLCASSLRGGGYGGELFFGEGSRLTVL.

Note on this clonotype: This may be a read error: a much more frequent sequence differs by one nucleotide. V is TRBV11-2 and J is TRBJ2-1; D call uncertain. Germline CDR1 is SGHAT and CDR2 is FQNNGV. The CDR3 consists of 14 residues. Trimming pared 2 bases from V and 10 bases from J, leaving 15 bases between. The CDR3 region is CASSLSRKVGEQFF. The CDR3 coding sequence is TGTGCCAGCAGCTTATCACGTAAGGTCGGAGAGCAGTTCTTC.

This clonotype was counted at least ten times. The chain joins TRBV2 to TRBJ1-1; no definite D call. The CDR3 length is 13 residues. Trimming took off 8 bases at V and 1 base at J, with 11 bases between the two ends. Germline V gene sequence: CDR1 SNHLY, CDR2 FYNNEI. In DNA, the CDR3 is TGTGCCAGCTTCGAACGGGCGAACACTGAAGCTTTCTTT. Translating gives CASFERANTEAFF.

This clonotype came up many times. The CDR3 DNA reads TGTGCCAGCAGCCTCTCTGGGGCCAACGTCCTGACTTTC. Translating it yields CASSLSGANVLTF. The chain uses TRBV5-5 and TRBJ2-6; D ambiguous. With 4 bases removed from V and 0 bases from J, the gap between germline ends came to 2 bases. Germline V lookup: CDR1 SGHKS, CDR2 YYEKEE (reference sequence). CDR3 length equals 13 residues.

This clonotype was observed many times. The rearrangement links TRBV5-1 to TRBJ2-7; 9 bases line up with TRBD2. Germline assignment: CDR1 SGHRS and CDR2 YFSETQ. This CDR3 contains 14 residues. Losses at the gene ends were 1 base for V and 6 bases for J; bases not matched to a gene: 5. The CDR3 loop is CASSLMAGGGEQYF. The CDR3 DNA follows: TGCGCCAGCAGCTTGATGGCGGGAGGGGGCGAGCAGTACTTC. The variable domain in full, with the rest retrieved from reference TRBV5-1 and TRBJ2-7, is KAGVTQTPRYLIKTRGQQVTLSCSPISGHRSVSWYQQTPGQGLQFLFEYFSETQRNKGNFPGRFSGRQFSNSRSEMNVSTLELGDSALYLCASSLMAGGGEQYFGPGTRLTVT.